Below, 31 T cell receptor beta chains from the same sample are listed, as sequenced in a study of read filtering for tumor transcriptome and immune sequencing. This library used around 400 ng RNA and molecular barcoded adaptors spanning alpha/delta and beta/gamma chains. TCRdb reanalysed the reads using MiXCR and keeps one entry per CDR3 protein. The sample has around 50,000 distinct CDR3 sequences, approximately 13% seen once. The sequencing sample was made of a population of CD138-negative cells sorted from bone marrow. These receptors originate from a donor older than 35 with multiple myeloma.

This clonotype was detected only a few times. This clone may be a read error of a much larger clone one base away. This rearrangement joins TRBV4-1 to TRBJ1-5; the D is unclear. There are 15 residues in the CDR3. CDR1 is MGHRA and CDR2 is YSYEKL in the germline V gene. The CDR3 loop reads CVSTLNVNSNQPQHF. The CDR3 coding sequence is TGCGTCAGCACCCTCAATGTCAATAGCAATCAGCCCCAGCATTTT.

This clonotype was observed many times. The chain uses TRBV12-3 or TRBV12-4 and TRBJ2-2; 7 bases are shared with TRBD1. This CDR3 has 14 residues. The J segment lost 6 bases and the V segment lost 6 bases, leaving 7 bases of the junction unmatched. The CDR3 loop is CASSPNRGAGELFF. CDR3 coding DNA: TGTGCCAGCAGCCCTAACAGGGGCGCCGGGGAGCTGTTTTTT.

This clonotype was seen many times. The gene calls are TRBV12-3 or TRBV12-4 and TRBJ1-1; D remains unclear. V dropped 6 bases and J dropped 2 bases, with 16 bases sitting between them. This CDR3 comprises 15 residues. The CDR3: CASRQIRWGNTEAFF. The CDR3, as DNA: TGTGCCAGCAGGCAAATCCGGTGGGGTAACACTGAAGCTTTCTTT.

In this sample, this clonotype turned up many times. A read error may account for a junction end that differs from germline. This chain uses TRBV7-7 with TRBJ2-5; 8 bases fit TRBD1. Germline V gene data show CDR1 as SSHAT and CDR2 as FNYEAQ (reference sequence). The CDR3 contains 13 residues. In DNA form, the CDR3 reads TGTGCTAGCAGCAACAGGGGGTTAAAGACCCAGTACTTC. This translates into CASSNRGLKTQYF.

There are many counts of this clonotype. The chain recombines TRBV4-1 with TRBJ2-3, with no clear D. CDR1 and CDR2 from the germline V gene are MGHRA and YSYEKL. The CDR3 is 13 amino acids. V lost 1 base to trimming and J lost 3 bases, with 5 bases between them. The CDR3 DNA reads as TGCGCCAGCAGCCAAGGGAAGACAGATACGCAGTATTTT. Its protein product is CASSQGKTDTQYF.

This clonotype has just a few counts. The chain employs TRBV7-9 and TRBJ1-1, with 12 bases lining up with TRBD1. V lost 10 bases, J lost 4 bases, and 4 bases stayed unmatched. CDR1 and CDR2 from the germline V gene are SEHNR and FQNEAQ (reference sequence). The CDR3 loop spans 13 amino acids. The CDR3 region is CATGQGAFTEAFF. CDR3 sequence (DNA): TGTGCCACGGGACAGGGGGCTTTCACTGAAGCTTTCTTT.

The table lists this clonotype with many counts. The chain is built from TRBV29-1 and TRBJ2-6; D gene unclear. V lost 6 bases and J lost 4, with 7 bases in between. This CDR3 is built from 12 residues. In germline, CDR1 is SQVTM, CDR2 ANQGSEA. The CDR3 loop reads CSVQAGANVLTF. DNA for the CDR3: TGCAGCGTACAAGCCGGGGCCAACGTCCTGACTTTC.

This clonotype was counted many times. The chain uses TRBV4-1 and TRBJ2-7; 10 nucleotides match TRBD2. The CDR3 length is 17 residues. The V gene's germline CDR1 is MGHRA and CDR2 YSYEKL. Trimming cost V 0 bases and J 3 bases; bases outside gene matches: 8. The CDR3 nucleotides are TGCGCCAGCAGCCAAGATATACTAGCGGGGACCTTCTACGAGCAGTACTTC. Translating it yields CASSQDILAGTFYEQYF.

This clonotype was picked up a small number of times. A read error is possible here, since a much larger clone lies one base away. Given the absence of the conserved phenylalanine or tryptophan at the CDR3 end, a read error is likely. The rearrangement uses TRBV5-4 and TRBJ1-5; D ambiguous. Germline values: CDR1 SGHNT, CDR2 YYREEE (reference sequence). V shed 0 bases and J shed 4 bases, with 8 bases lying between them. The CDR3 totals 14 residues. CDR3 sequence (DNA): TGTGCCAGCAGCTTGGGTGTGGCGAATCAGCCCCAGCATTAT. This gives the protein CASSLGVANQPQHY.

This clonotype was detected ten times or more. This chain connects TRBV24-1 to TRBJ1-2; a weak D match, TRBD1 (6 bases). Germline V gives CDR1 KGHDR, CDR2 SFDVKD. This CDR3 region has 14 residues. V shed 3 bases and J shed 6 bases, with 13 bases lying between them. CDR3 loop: CATSDPRGADGYTF. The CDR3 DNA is TGTGCCACCAGTGATCCCCGGGGGGCTGATGGCTACACCTTC.

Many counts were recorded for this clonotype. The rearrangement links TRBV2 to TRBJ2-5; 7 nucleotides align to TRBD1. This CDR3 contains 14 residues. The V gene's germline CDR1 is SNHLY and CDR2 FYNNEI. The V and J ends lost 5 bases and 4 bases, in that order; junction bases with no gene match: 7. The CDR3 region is CASSKGAQGETQYF. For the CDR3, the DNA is TGTGCCAGCAGTAAGGGGGCGCAGGGAGAGACCCAGTACTTC.

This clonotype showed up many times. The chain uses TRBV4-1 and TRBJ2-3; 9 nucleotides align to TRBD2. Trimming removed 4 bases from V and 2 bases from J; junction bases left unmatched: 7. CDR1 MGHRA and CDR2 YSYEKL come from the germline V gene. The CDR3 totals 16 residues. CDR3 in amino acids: CASSRSAGGITDTQYF. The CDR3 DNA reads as TGCGCCAGCAGCCGATCAGCGGGGGGAATCACAGATACGCAGTATTTT.

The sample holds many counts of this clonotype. The CDR3 loop reads CASSLDYTAYGYTF. CDR3 nucleotide sequence: TGTGCCAGCAGCTTAGACTATACAGCCTATGGCTACACCTTC. The rearrangement uses TRBV7-9 and TRBJ1-2; no reliable D call. Per the germline V gene, CDR1 is SEHNR and CDR2 is FQNEAQ (reference sequence). Trimming removed 1 base at V and 4 bases at J, with 10 bases between. The CDR3 length is 14 residues.

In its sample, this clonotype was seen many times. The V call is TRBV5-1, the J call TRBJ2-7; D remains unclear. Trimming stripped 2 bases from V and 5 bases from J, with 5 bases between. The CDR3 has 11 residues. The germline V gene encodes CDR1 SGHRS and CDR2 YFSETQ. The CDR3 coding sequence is TGCGCCAGCAGCTTCACGGACGAGCAGTACTTC. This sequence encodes CASSFTDEQYF.

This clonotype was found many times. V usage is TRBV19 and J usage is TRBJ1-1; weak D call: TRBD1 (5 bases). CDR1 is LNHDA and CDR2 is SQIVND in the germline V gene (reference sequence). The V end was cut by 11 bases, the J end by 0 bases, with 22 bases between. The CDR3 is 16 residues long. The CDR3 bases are TGTGCCGCCACCAACGGAGGGGCGCGGATGAACACTGAAGCTTTCTTT. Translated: CAATNGGARMNTEAFF.

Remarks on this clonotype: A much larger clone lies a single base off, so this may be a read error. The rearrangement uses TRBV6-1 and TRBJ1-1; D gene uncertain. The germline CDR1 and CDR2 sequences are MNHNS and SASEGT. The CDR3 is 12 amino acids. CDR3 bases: TGTGCCAGCAGTGAAGCTGGAGCTCGGGCTCTCTTT. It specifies CASSEAGARALF.

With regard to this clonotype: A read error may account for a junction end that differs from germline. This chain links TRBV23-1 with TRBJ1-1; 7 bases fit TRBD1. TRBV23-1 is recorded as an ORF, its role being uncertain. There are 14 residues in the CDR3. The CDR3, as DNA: TGCGCCAGCACCCCGGACAGGAACGGGGCTGAAGCTTTCTTC. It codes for CASTPDRNGAEAFF.

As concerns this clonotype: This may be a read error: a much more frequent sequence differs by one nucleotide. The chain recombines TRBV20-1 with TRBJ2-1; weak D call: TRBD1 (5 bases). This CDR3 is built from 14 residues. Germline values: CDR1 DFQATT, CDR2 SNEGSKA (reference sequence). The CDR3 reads CSARGQLSYNEQLF. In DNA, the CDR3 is TGCAGTGCTAGAGGACAGCTCTCCTACAATGAGCAGTTATTC.

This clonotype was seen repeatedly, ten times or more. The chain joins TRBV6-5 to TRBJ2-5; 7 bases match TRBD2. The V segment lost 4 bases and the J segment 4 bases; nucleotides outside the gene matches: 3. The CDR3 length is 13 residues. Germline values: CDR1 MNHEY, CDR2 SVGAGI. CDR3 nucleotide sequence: TGTGCCAGCAGTTCCCCGGGGGGAGAGACCCAGTACTTC. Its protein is CASSSPGGETQYF.

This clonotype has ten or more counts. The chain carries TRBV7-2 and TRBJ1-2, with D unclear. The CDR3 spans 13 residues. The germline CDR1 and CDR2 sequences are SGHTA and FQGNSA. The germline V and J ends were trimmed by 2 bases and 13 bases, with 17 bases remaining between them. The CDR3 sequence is CASSLSQDPCLTF. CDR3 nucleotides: TGTGCCAGCAGCTTAAGTCAGGACCCATGCCTCACCTTC. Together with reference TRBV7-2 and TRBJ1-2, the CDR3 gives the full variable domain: GAGVSQSPSNKVTEKGKDVELRCDPISGHTALYWYRQSLGQGLEFLIYFQGNSAPDKSGLPSDRFSAERTGGSVSTLTIQRTQQEDSAVYLCASSLSQDPCLTFGSGTRLTVV.

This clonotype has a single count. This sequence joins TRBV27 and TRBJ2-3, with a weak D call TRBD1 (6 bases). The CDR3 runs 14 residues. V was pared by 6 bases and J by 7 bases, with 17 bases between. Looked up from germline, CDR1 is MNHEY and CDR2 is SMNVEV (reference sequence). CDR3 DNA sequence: TGTGCCAGCAGCCTGGGGACATATACAAATACGCAGTATTTT. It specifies CASSLGTYTNTQYF.

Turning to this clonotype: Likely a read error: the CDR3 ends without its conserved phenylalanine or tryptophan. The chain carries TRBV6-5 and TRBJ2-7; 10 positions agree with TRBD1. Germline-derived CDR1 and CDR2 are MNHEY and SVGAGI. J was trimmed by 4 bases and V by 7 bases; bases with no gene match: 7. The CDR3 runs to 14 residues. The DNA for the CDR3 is TGTGCCAGCACCCCGGGACAGGGGTTTTACGAGCAGTACTAC. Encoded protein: CASTPGQGFYEQYY.

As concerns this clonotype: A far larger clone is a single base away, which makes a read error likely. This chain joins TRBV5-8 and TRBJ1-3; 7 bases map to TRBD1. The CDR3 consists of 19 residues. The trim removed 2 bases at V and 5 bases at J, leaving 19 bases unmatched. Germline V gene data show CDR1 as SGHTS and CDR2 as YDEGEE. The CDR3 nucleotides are TGTGCCAGCAGCTTAAGGTTGGAGGGGGCGACAGCACCGAGAAACACCATATATTTT. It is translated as CASSLRLEGATAPRNTIYF. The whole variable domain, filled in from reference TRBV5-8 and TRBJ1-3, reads EAGVTQSPTHLIKTRGQQATLRCSPISGHTSVYWYQQALGLGLQFLLWYDEGEERNRGNFPPRFSGRQFPNYSSELNVNALELEDSALYLCASSLRLEGATAPRNTIYFGEGSWLTVV.

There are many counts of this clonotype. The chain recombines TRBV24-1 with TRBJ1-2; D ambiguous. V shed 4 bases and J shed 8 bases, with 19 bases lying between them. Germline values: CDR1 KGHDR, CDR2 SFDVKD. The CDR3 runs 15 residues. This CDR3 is CATSEGSGGVWGYTF. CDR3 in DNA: TGTGCCACCAGTGAGGGTAGTGGCGGAGTATGGGGCTACACCTTC.

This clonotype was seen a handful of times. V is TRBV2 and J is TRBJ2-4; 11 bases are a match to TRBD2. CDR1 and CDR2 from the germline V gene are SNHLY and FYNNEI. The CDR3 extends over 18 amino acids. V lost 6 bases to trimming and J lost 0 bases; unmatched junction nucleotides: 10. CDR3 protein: CASRTASGGRIAKNIQYF. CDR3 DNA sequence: TGTGCCAGCAGGACGGCTAGCGGGGGGCGAATAGCCAAAAACATTCAGTACTTC.

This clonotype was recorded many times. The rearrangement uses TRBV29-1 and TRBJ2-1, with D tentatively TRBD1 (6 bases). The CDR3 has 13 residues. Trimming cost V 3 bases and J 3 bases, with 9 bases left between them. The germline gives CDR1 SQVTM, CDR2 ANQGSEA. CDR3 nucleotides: TGCAGCGTTGAGGGGGCGGTCTACAATGAGCAGTTCTTC. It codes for CSVEGAVYNEQFF.

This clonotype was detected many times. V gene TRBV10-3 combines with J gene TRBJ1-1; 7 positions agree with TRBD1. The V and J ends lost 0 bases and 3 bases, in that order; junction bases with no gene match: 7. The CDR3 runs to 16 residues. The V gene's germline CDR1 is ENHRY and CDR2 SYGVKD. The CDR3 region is CAISESSRGRDTEAFF. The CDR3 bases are TGTGCCATCAGTGAGTCATCAAGGGGGCGCGACACTGAAGCTTTCTTT.

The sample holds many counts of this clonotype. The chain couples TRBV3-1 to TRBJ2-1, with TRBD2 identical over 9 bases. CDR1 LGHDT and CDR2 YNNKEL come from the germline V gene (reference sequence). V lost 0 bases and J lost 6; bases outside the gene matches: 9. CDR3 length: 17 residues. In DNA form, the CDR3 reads TGTGCCAGCAGCCAAGATTGGGGTGGCGGGGGGGGCAATGAGCAGTTCTTC. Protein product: CASSQDWGGGGGNEQFF.

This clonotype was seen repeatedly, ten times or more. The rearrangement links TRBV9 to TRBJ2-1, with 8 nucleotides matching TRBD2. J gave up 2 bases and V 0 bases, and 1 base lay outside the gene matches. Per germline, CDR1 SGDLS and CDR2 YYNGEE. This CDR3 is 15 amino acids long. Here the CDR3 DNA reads TGTGCCAGCAGCGTAGATAGCGGGGCCTACAATGAGCAGTTCTTC. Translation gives CASSVDSGAYNEQFF.

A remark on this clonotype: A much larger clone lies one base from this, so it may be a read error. CDR3 sequence: CASSVRDSGAQYF. The CDR3 DNA follows: TGTGCCAGCAGCGTAAGGGACTCCGGGGCCCAGTACTTC. The V and J genes are TRBV12-3 or TRBV12-4 and TRBJ2-5; a weak D match, TRBD2 (6 bases). The CDR3 extends over 13 amino acids. V lost 6 bases to trimming and J lost 9 bases, with 17 bases between them.

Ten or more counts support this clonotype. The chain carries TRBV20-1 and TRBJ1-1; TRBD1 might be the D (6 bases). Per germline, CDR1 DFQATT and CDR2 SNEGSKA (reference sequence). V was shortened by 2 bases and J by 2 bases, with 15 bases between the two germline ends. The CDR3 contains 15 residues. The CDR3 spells CSARTQTGINTEAFF. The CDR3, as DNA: TGCAGTGCTAGAACTCAGACAGGTATCAACACTGAAGCTTTCTTT.